This T cell receptor (beta chain) was identified during a study of cytomegalovirus exposure and HLA in healthy donors. Study observations and caveats: An apparent linkage of common viral pathogens to several of the most significant clusters emerged in a later analysis. A cluster of highly shared sequence variants was likely a sequencing artifact. As a later analysis showed, a missense DCLRE1C variant was linked to trimming of TCR beta V- and J-genes.

Germline CDR1 SGDLS, CDR2 YYNGEE. The CDR3 has 14 amino acids. Trimming removed 0 bases at V and 3 bases at J, with 8 bases between. PCR used 60 Vbeta primers and 13 Jbeta primers. Produced via immunoSEQ multiplex PCR; TCRdb's table is partial and in-frame only. This sample has 95,000 to 110,000 clones, with approximately 79% found just once. Note on this clone: The antigen is not known.

The gene calls are TRBV9 and TRBJ2-3; a weak D match, TRBD1 (6 bases). The origin of this receptor is a man aged 50 to 60 in good health and CMV-seropositive. The sample was PBMCs. CDR3 bases: TGTGCCAGCAGCGTAGACAGGGTAACAGATACGCAGTATTTT. Translating gives CASSVDRVTDTQYF.